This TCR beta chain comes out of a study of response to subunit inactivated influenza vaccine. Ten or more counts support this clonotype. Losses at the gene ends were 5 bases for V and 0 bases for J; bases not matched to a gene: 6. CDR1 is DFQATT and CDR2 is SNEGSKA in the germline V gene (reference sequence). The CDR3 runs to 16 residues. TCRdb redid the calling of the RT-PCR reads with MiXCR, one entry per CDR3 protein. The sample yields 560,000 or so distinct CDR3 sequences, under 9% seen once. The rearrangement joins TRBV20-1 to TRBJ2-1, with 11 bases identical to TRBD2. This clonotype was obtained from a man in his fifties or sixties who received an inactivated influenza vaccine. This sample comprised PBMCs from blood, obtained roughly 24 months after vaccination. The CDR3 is CSAEGLAASSYNEQFF. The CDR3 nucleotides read TGCAGTGCTGAGGGACTAGCGGCCAGCTCCTACAATGAGCAGTTCTTC.